Listed here are 25 T cell receptor beta chains from one sample, sequenced in a study of CD8+ T cells in alopecia areata. Sequencing relied on a cDNA template that was reverse transcribed from extracted RNA. Generated by immunoSEQ multiplex PCR, the TCRdb table keeps only in-frame clones and is missing some. The sample consists of more than 200,000 clones, less than 80% of them appearing once. Here the sequenced sample was CD4+ T cells sorted from blood, taken at week 0. The receptors shown here come from a human donor with alopecia areata.

This clone was detected only a few times. CDR3 in DNA: TGTGCCAGCAGTCCCCCGAGGGGGCTAAGGTCCTACAATGAGCAGTTCTTC. Its translation is CASSPPRGLRSYNEQFF. This chain links TRBV27 with TRBJ2-1; 7 nucleotides match TRBD1. V was clipped by 5 bases and J by 1 base; unmatched bases: 11. The CDR3 consists of 17 residues. Germline V gene sequence: CDR1 MNHEY, CDR2 SMNVEV (reference sequence).

The chain combines TRBV30 with TRBJ2-5, with D unresolved. The germline gives CDR1 GTSNPN, CDR2 SVGIG (reference sequence). CDR3 length equals 14 residues. V was pared by 1 base and J by 5 bases, with 14 bases between. The CDR3 region is CAWSGGGFVETQYF. CDR3 nucleotides: TGTGCCTGGAGTGGGGGTGGGTTCGTGGAGACCCAGTACTTC. The whole variable domain, remainder taken from reference TRBV30 and TRBJ2-5, is SQTIHQWPATLVQPVGSPLSLECTVEGTSNPNLYWYRQAAGRGLQLLFYSVGIGQISSEVPQNLSASRPQDRQFILSSKKLLLSDSGFYLCAWSGGGFVETQYFGPGTRLLVL.

The rearrangement uses TRBV29-1 and TRBJ2-5, with D unclear. Trimming took 3 bases from V and 5 from J, leaving 13 bases between them. The CDR3 runs 13 residues. Germline values: CDR1 SQVTM, CDR2 ANQGSEA. The CDR3 DNA reads as TGCAGCGTTGAGCAGGCTAGAGACGAGACCCAGTACTTC. It codes for CSVEQARDETQYF.

V and J are TRBV29-1 and TRBJ2-5; D is perhaps TRBD1 (6 bases). The germline V gene has CDR1 SQVTM and CDR2 ANQGSEA. V was clipped by 7 bases and J by 1 base, with 13 bases between them. This CDR3 comprises 13 residues. CDR3 sequence (DNA): TGCAGCGGCGCGGACAGAATCCAAGAGACCCAGTACTTC. Translated, it gives CSGADRIQETQYF.

This clone has more than one count but fewer than ten. The CDR3: CSVDRRGSTDTQYF. The CDR3 nucleotides are TGCAGCGTTGACCGACGGGGTAGCACAGATACGCAGTATTTT. This chain connects TRBV29-1 to TRBJ2-3; D possibly corresponds to TRBD2 (5 bases). The CDR3 totals 14 residues. V gave up 3 bases and J gave up 0 bases, with 10 bases separating them. The germline V gene encodes CDR1 SQVTM and CDR2 ANQGSEA.

The V call is TRBV5-1, the J call TRBJ2-2; weak D call: TRBD1 (5 bases). The CDR3 length is 15 residues. The germline gives CDR1 SGHRS, CDR2 YFSETQ. Trimming removed 4 bases at V and 6 bases at J, with 16 bases between. The CDR3 sequence: CASSITSGYAGELFF. CDR3 nucleotides: TGCGCCAGCAGCATAACGTCAGGGTATGCCGGGGAGCTGTTTTTT.

V and J are TRBV6-5 and TRBJ2-3; D perhaps matches TRBD2 (6 bases). The length of the CDR3 is 16 residues. Trimming stripped 0 bases from V and 0 bases from J, with 10 bases between. Germline lookup yields CDR1 MNHEY and CDR2 SVGAGI. CDR3 nucleotides: TGTGCCAGCAGTTACTCGATTAGCGGCAGCACAGATACGCAGTATTTT. Its translation is CASSYSISGSTDTQYF.

This chain joins TRBV4-1 and TRBJ1-5; 10 positions agree with TRBD1. This CDR3 region has 16 residues. The V and J ends lost 3 bases and 7 bases, in that order; junction bases with no gene match: 9. CDR1 is MGHRA and CDR2 is YSYEKL in the germline V gene. The CDR3 sequence: CASSQVGQGMGQPQHF. The CDR3 region has the DNA TGCGCCAGCAGCCAGGTGGGACAGGGGATGGGCCAGCCCCAGCATTTT.

This chain connects TRBV29-1 to TRBJ2-7; the D gene is possibly TRBD1 (5 bases). Germline assignment: CDR1 SQVTM and CDR2 ANQGSEA. Trimming stripped 7 bases from V and 4 bases from J, with 11 bases between. This CDR3 is 11 amino acids long. CDR3 protein: CSARTRYEQYF. The DNA for the CDR3 is TGCAGCGCCCGGACACGGTACGAGCAGTACTTC.

This clone was seen only once. CDR3 region: CASSQDPGLAGGYQETQYF. For the CDR3, the DNA is TGCGCCAGCAGCCAAGATCCGGGACTAGCGGGGGGGTACCAAGAGACCCAGTACTTC. The J gene is TRBJ2-5, the V gene TRBV4-1; 16 bases are a match to TRBD2. The germline V gene encodes CDR1 MGHRA and CDR2 YSYEKL. The V and J ends lost 0 bases and 0 bases, in that order; junction bases with no gene match: 4. This CDR3 spans 19 amino acids.

The chain couples TRBV7-2 to TRBJ2-7; D gene ambiguous. V lost 3 bases and J lost 0, with 9 bases in between. The CDR3 sequence is 14 residues long. CDR1 SGHTA and CDR2 FQGNSA come from the germline V gene. The CDR3 sequence is CASSLIRNSYEQYF. The CDR3 region has the DNA TGTGCCAGCAGCTTGATAAGGAACTCCTACGAGCAGTACTTC.

The chain recombines TRBV29-1 with TRBJ2-2; 9 positions agree with TRBD1. After removal of 4 bases from V and 0 bases from J, the junction contained 6 bases not matched to a gene. Germline V gene data show CDR1 as SQVTM and CDR2 as ANQGSEA. The CDR3 covers 16 residues. The CDR3 bases are TGCAGCGTTGGAACCGGGACAGGGACGAACACCGGGGAGCTGTTTTTT. Its protein is CSVGTGTGTNTGELFF.

This clone appeared a few times. The rearrangement links TRBV7-3 to TRBJ2-2, with D maybe TRBD2 (6 bases). Germline V gene data show CDR1 as SGHTA and CDR2 as FQGTGA. The CDR3 length is 16 residues. V lost 0 bases and J lost 7, with 15 bases in between. The CDR3 DNA sequence: TGTGCCAGCAGCTTAACTTGGGGACTTAGGAACGGGGAGCTGTTTTTT. This gives the protein CASSLTWGLRNGELFF.

This chain connects TRBV30 to TRBJ1-4; D is uncertain. This CDR3 has 13 amino acids. The germline gives CDR1 GTSNPN, CDR2 SVGIG (reference sequence). V lost 3 bases and J lost 5, with 10 bases in between. CDR3 coding DNA: TGTGCCTGGAGATGGCAGGAGAATGAAAAACTGTTTTTT. Translating gives CAWRWQENEKLFF. The full variable domain, rest sourced from reference TRBV30 and TRBJ1-4, is SQTIHQWPATLVQPVGSPLSLECTVEGTSNPNLYWYRQAAGRGLQLLFYSVGIGQISSEVPQNLSASRPQDRQFILSSKKLLLSDSGFYLCAWRWQENEKLFFGSGTQLSVL.

This clone has a handful of counts. J is TRBJ1-1 and V is TRBV29-1; D unresolved. Germline V gives CDR1 SQVTM, CDR2 ANQGSEA. The ends were cut back, 6 bases at V and 7 bases at J, with 18 bases in the middle. This CDR3 has 13 residues. The DNA for the CDR3 is TGCAGCGTGTGTCCGGCGAGAGACGGTGAAGCTTTCTTT. This codes for CSVCPARDGEAFF.

This CDR3 reads CASMGGDNYGYTF. The CDR3 nucleotides are TGTGCCAGCATGGGGGGCGATAACTATGGCTACACCTTC. V is TRBV6-5 and J is TRBJ1-2; a weak D match, TRBD1 (6 bases). V shed 7 bases and J shed 1 base, with 10 bases lying between them. The CDR3 loop spans 13 amino acids. CDR1 and CDR2 (germline): MNHEY, SVGAGI.

In its sample, this clone was seen a few times. The V gene is TRBV6-5, the J gene TRBJ2-5; 8 nucleotides match TRBD2. There are 14 residues in the CDR3. The V gene end was trimmed by 6 bases and the J gene end by 4 bases; junction bases not matched to a gene: 7. Looked up from germline, CDR1 is MNHEY and CDR2 is SVGAGI. CDR3 bases: TGTGCCAGCAGCTTCGGGGGGGGGCGAGAGACCCAGTACTTC. It specifies CASSFGGGRETQYF.

The chain links TRBV4-3 to TRBJ2-2; 7 bases fit TRBD1. V dropped 4 bases and J dropped 0; count of bases not matched to a gene: 2. CDR3 length: 15 residues. Germline V gene data show CDR1 as LGHNA and CDR2 as YSLEER. In DNA, the CDR3 is TGCGCCAGCAGCCGAGGGACAGCGAACACCGGGGAGCTGTTTTTT. This translates into CASSRGTANTGELFF.

With respect to this clone: This sample includes further DNA sequences coding for the same CDR3. The chain links TRBV27 to TRBJ2-6; D call uncertain. CDR3 length: 13 amino acids. CDR1 and CDR2 (germline): MNHEY, SMNVEV (reference sequence). Trimming removed 6 bases from V and 0 bases from J, with 3 bases in between. The CDR3 bases are TGTGCCAGCAGATCCTCTGGGGCCAACGTCCTGACTTTC. Translation: CASRSSGANVLTF. Using reference TRBV27 and TRBJ2-6 for the parts outside the CDR3, the full variable domain is EAQVTQNPRYLITVTGKKLTVTCSQNMNHEYMSWYRQDPGLGLRQIYYSMNVEVTDKGDVPEGYKVSRKEKRNFPLILESPSPNQTSLYFCASRSSGANVLTFGAGSRLTVL.

The V call is TRBV29-1, the J call TRBJ2-6; D possibly corresponds to TRBD1 (5 bases). The CDR3 is 19 residues long. Germline V lookup: CDR1 SQVTM, CDR2 ANQGSEA. Trimming removed 0 bases at V and 0 bases at J, with 18 bases between. CDR3 coding DNA: TGCAGCGTTGAAGACAGGGCCCGGATCTCTAGCTCTGGGGCCAACGTCCTGACTTTC. Its translation is CSVEDRARISSSGANVLTF. The full variable domain, in which reference TRBV29-1 and TRBJ2-6 provide the parts outside the CDR3, is SAVISQKPSRDICQRGTSLTIQCQVDSQVTMMFWYRQQPGQSLTLIATANQGSEATYESGFVIDKFPISRPNLTFSTLTVSNMSPEDSSIYLCSVEDRARISSSGANVLTFGAGSRLTVL.

The chain joins TRBV30 to TRBJ2-2; 9 nucleotides line up with TRBD1. The germline V gene encodes CDR1 GTSNPN and CDR2 SVGIG (reference sequence). This CDR3 contains 16 residues. V lost 4 bases and J lost 2; bases outside the gene matches: 8. The CDR3 sequence: CAWIPRQGVNTGELFF. The CDR3 DNA reads as TGTGCCTGGATTCCTCGACAGGGGGTTAACACCGGGGAGCTGTTTTTT.

The genes are TRBV5-1 and TRBJ2-2, with 7 bases lining up with TRBD1. Germline loops: CDR1 SGHRS, CDR2 YFSETQ. The J segment lost 1 base and the V segment lost 2 bases, leaving 5 bases of the junction unmatched. CDR3 length equals 16 residues. CDR3 protein: CASSFDRALNTGELFF. The CDR3 DNA reads TGCGCCAGCAGCTTCGACAGGGCCCTGAACACCGGGGAGCTGTTTTTT. The full variable domain, in which reference TRBV5-1 and TRBJ2-2 provide the parts outside the CDR3, is KAGVTQTPRYLIKTRGQQVTLSCSPISGHRSVSWYQQTPGQGLQFLFEYFSETQRNKGNFPGRFSGRQFSNSRSEMNVSTLELGDSALYLCASSFDRALNTGELFFGEGSRLTVL.

The chain has TRBV7-9 and TRBJ1-5; no firm D call. The germline V gene has CDR1 SEHNR and CDR2 FQNEAQ (reference sequence). V lost 5 bases to trimming and J lost 1 base, with 12 bases between them. The CDR3 is 15 residues long. The CDR3 DNA reads as TGTGCCAGCAGCCTCGGGGTGAACAGCAATCAGCCCCAGCATTTT. Protein: CASSLGVNSNQPQHF.

The V call is TRBV18, the J call TRBJ2-3; TRBD2 matches 13 bases. The CDR3 is 17 residues long. In germline, CDR1 is KGHSH, CDR2 LQKENI. V was pared by 3 bases and J by 4 bases, with 7 bases of the junction left unmatched. The CDR3 DNA is TGTGCCAGCTCACCTCCTGCCGGGACTAGCGGGGCAGATACGCAGTATTTT. Its translation is CASSPPAGTSGADTQYF.

CDR3 amino acids: CASSQLWGQTNSPLHF. As DNA, the CDR3 is TGCGCCAGCAGCCAATTGTGGGGACAGACAAATTCACCCCTCCACTTT. This chain connects TRBV4-1 to TRBJ1-6; the match to TRBD1 covers 7 bases. Germline V gives CDR1 MGHRA, CDR2 YSYEKL. V lost 2 bases to trimming and J lost 7 bases; unmatched junction nucleotides: 8. The CDR3 has 16 residues.